This TCR beta chain was identified during a study of cytomegalovirus exposure and HLA in healthy donors. The PCR made use of 60 Vbeta and 13 Jbeta primers. Only in-frame clones appear in the TCRdb table, and some are missing; sequencing was by immunoSEQ multiplex PCR. The table includes some 95,000 clones, 77% detected once. The ends were cut back, 1 base at V and 1 base at J, with 7 bases in the middle. The CDR3 totals 14 residues. Germline lookup yields CDR1 MNHEY and CDR2 SVGAGI. The sample taken for sequencing was PBMCs. The chain employs TRBV6-5 and TRBJ1-1; D is uncertain. This receptor was taken from a woman aged 40 to 50 in good health and CMV-seronegative. The DNA of the CDR3 is TGTGCCAGCAGTTACTTACAATCGAACACTGAAGCTTTCTTT. This encodes CASSYLQSNTEAFF.